This T cell receptor beta chain was profiled in a study of T cells expressing NK-cell markers. Looked up from germline, CDR1 is GTSNPN and CDR2 is SVGIG (reference sequence). CDR3 length: 13 amino acids. Following a re-call of the 5' RACE reads, TCRdb has one entry per CDR3 protein and lacks DNA. The sample is made up of 550,000 or so distinct CDR3 sequences, and the top ten hold approximately 3.5% of it. The receptor was derived from a man aged 18 to 30 in good health. The chain joins TRBV30 to TRBJ2-5. The specimen sequenced was blood T cells: a sorted CD56 or NKG2C T cell subset, CD4+ or CD8+ T cells, or bulk PBMC T cells (not recorded which). The CDR3 reads CAWSGGIQETQYF.